This TCR beta chain comes out of a study of cytomegalovirus exposure and HLA in healthy donors. Study results and caveats: A later analysis showed TCR association rates differing by HLA locus, peaking at DRB1 and lowest at HLA-C.

The study ran its PCR with 60 Vbeta and 13 Jbeta primers. Original analysis: Unique TCR beta chains numbered around 80 million in a later analysis, with roughly 10 million shared. Repertoires were generated with immunoSEQ multiplex PCR, while TCRdb's copy carries only in-frame clones and drops some. That table is the source of V, J and clone size, and D and trimming were worked out from the DNA. Of about 57,000 clones in the sample, around 83% were seen once. Germline CDR1 reads SEHNR; CDR2 reads FQNEAQ (reference sequence). The V end lost 2 bases, the J end lost 4 bases, and 10 bases lay between the germline ends. The CDR3 has 14 amino acids. Turning to this clone: Its antigen is not identified.

The receptor was isolated from a man aged 25 to 40 in good health and CMV-seronegative. Sequencing input: PBMCs. The V gene is TRBV7-9, the J gene TRBJ2-3; a weak D match, TRBD2 (6 bases). In DNA, the CDR3 is TGTGCCAGCAGCTTAACTAGCCCCCCAGATACGCAGTATTTT. It encodes CASSLTSPPDTQYF.